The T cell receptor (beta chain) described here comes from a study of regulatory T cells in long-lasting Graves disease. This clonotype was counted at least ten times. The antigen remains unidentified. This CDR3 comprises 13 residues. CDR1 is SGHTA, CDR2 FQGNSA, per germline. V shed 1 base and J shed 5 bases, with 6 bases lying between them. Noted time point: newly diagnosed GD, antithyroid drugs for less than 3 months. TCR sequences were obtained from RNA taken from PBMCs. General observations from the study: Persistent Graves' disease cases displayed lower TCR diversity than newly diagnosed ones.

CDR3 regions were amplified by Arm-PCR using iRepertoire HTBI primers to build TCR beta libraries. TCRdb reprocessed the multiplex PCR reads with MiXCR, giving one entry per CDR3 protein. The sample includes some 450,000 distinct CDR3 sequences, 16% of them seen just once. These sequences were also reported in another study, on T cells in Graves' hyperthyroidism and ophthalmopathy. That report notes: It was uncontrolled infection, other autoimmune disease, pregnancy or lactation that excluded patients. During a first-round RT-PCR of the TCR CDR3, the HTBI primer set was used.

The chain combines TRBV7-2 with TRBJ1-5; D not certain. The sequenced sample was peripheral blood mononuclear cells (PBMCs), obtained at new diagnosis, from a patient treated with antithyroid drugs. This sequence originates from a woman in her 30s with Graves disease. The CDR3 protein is CASSLVSYQPQHF. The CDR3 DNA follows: TGTGCCAGCAGCTTAGTTTCATATCAGCCCCAGCATTTT.